This T cell receptor (beta chain) was retrieved from a study of T cell responses to AZD1222 COVID-19 vaccine. Per the germline V gene, CDR1 is MNHEY and CDR2 is SMNVEV (reference sequence). Unmatched junction bases numbered 4, after V lost 5 bases and J lost 3 bases. The CDR3 is 15 amino acids. The method was immunoSEQ multiplex PCR; TCRdb's version includes in-frame clones alone and lacks a portion of them. The sample records tens of thousands of clones, about 85% being singletons. The receptor was derived from an adult in good health. Sample: peripheral blood, taken on day 0 of AZD1222 vaccination. This chain joins TRBV27 and TRBJ1-6; 7 bases map to TRBD1. CDR3 DNA: TGTGCCAGCAGTCCGGGACAGAACTATAATTCACCCCTCCACTTT. Its translation is CASSPGQNYNSPLHF.